Detailed here is one T cell receptor beta chain. This clonotype has a handful of counts. Its antigen is still unknown. No base quality values were provided; no much bigger clone lies one nucleotide off. The sample is drawn from a study of T cell repertoires in cytomegalovirus infection (dated by TCRdb to about 2019). Broadly, across the study: Because public TCR beta signatures pointed to carriage of CMV infection together with the matching HLA type, the HLA type of each donor mattered for the analysis.

The CDR3 spans 13 residues, from the cysteine through the phenylalanine. Only the CDR3 DNA stays, 39 bases, in frame from base 1. Cut back by 4 bases and 8 bases, the V and J ends lie 14 bases apart. In the germline V gene, CDR1 corresponds to MDHEN and CDR2 to SYDVKM. Overall results and qualifications from the work: The ex vivo response was dominated by HLA-C-restricted CMV-specific TCR beta clonotypes, which also provided the single most frequent clonotype in two of eight donors. Cumulative frequency of public TCR beta family members discriminated carriers of CMV infection plus the relevant HLA type in this cohort and an independent 352-donor cohort.

TCRdb names Illumina HiSeq 1500 as the instrument used. TCRdb's own reprocessing of the public reads used fastp at Q25 and MiXCR and kept productive beta chains. Every CDR3 protein is listed once, alongside the most common genes and DNA of its rows. The sample has 250,000 to 300,000 distinct CDR3 sequences on record, approximately 8.3% of them singletons. The ten largest make up approximately 15% of the sample. What was sequenced was PBMCs. The chain is encoded by TRBV28 joined to TRBJ1-1; the D gene is not confidently resolved. This TCR derives from a human donor in good health (CMV status not recorded). Some clones in this sample may be carry-over from other donors' samples. The encoded CDR3 is CASSSSVPSEAFF. The DNA is as follows: TGTGCCAGCAGTTCCTCCGTCCCGTCCGAAGCTTTCTTT. With the rest looked up from the reference TRBV28 and TRBJ1-1 genes rather than sequenced, the full variable domain is DVKVTQSSRYLVKRTGEKVFLECVQDMDHENMFWYRQDPGLGLRLIYFSYDVKMKEKGDIPEGYSVSREKKERFSLILESASTNQTSMYLCASSSSVPSEAFFGQGTRLTVV.